The present TCR beta chain was sequenced within a study of T cell responses to AZD1222 COVID-19 vaccine. The V end was cut by 1 base, the J end by 0 bases, with 10 bases between. The germline gives CDR1 SGHAT, CDR2 FQNNGV. The CDR3 is 17 amino acids. The table lists this clone with a few counts. The repertoire was sequenced with immunoSEQ multiplex PCR; TCRdb's copy has only in-frame clones and lacks some. The sample holds 120,000 or so clones, about nine tenths seen once. Sequences were derived from peripheral blood, sampled on day 0 of AZD1222 vaccination. This receptor was taken from an adult in good health. This sequence joins TRBV11-2 and TRBJ1-6, with a possible D match to TRBD1 (6 bases). The CDR3 DNA reads TGTGCCAGCAGCTTAGGGACAGTAAGCTCCTATAATTCACCCCTCCACTTT. Residues: CASSLGTVSSYNSPLHF. Based on the CDR3 plus reference TRBV11-2 and TRBJ1-6, the full variable domain is EAGVAQSPRYKIIEKRQSVAFWCNPISGHATLYWYQQILGQGPKLLIQFQNNGVVDDSQLPKDRFSAERLKGVDSTLKIQPAKLEDSAVYLCASSLGTVSSYNSPLHFGNGTRLTVT.